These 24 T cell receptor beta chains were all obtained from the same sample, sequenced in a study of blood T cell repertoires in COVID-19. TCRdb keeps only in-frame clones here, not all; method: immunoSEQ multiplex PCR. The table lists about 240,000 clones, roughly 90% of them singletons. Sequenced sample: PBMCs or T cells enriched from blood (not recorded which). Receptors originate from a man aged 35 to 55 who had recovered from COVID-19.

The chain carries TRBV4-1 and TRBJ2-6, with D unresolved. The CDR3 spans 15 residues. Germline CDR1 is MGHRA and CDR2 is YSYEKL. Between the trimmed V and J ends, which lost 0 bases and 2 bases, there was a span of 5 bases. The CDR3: CASSQEQTGANVLTF. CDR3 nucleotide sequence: TGCGCCAGCAGCCAAGAACAGACTGGGGCCAACGTCCTGACTTTC.

DNA of the CDR3: TGTGCCATCAGTGAGTCCGAGGGAACAACTAATGAAAAACTGTTTTTT. This encodes CAISESEGTTNEKLFF. The chain uses TRBV10-3 and TRBJ1-4; no clear D gene. Germline V gives CDR1 ENHRY, CDR2 SYGVKD. Trimming shortened V by 0 bases and J by 0 bases, and 8 bases separated the two germline ends. CDR3 length: 16 amino acids.

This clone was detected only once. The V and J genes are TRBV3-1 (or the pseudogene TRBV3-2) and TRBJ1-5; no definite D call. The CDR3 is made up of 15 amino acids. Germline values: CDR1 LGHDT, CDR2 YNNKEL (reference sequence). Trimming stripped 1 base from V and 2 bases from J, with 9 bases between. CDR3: CASSQGSVRNQPQHF. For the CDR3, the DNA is TGTGCCAGCAGCCAAGGGAGCGTGCGCAATCAGCCCCAGCATTTT.

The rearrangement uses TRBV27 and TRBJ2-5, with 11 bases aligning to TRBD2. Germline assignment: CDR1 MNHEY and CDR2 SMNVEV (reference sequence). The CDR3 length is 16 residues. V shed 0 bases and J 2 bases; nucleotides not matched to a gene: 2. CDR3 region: CASSLSVAGGQETQYF. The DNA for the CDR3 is TGTGCCAGCAGTTTATCAGTAGCGGGAGGGCAAGAGACCCAGTACTTC.

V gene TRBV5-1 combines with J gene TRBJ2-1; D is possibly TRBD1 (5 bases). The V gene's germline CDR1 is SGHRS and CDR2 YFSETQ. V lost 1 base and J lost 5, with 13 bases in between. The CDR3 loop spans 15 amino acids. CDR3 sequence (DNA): TGCGCCAGCAGCTTGTTCCAGGGATATGACAATGAGCAGTTCTTC. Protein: CASSLFQGYDNEQFF.

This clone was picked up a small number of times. CDR3 nucleotides: TGTGCCATCAACCAACGGGACAGGGACACTGAAGCTTTCTTT. Residues: CAINQRDRDTEAFF. V usage is TRBV10-3 and J usage is TRBJ1-1; 9 nucleotides match TRBD1. The CDR3 contains 14 residues. The junction had 6 bases not matched to a gene; V was cut back by 7 bases and J by 3 bases. Germline assignment: CDR1 ENHRY and CDR2 SYGVKD.

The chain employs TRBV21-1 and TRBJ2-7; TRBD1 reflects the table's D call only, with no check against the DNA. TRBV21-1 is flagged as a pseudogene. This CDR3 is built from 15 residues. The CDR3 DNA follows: TGTGCCAGCACCATACACCGGGACATAGCCTACGAGCAGTACTTC. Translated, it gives CASTIHRDIAYEQYF.

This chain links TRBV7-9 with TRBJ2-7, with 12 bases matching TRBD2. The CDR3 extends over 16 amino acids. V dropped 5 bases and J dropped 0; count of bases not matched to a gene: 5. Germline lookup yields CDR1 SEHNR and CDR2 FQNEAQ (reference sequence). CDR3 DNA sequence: TGTGCCAGCAGCCGACGGACTAGCGGGATCTCCTACGAGCAGTACTTC. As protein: CASSRRTSGISYEQYF.

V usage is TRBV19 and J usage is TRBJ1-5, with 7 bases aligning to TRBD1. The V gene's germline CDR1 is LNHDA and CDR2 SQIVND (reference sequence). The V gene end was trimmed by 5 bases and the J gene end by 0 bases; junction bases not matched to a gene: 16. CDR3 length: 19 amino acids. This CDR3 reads CASSFGTARTRLSNQPQHF. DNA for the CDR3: TGTGCCAGTAGTTTCGGGACAGCAAGAACCCGCCTTAGCAATCAGCCCCAGCATTTT.

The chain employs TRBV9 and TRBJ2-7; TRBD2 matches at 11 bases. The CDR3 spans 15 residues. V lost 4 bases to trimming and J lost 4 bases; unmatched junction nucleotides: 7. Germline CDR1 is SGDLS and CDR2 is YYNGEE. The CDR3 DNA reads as TGTGCCAGCAGCCCTAGACTAGCGGGGACTTACGAGCAGTACTTC. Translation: CASSPRLAGTYEQYF.

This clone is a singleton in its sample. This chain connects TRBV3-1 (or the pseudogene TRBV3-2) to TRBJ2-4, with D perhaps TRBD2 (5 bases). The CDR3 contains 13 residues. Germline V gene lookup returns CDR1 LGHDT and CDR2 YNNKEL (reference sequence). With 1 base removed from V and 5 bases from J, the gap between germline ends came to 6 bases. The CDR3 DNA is TGTGCCAGCAGCCAAGTGGGAGAAAACATTCAGTACTTC. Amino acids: CASSQVGENIQYF.

CDR3 sequence: CASSVVGTGSYEQYF. In nucleotides, the CDR3 is TGTGCCAGTAGTGTTGTCGGGACAGGCTCCTACGAGCAGTACTTC. The chain recombines TRBV19 with TRBJ2-7; 8 bases map to TRBD1. With V trimmed by 5 bases and J by 0 bases, 6 bases remained unmatched. The CDR3 runs to 15 residues. Germline V CDR1 and CDR2: LNHDA, SQIVND (reference sequence).

This chain's CDR3 is CASSTGQGLRGDGYTF. Written as DNA, the CDR3 is TGCGCCAGCAGCACTGGACAGGGCCTACGGGGTGATGGCTACACCTTC. The chain carries TRBV5-1 and TRBJ1-2, with 8 bases identical to TRBD1. Germline V gene sequence: CDR1 SGHRS, CDR2 YFSETQ. The V and J ends lost 4 bases and 6 bases, in that order; junction bases with no gene match: 14. This CDR3 contains 16 residues.

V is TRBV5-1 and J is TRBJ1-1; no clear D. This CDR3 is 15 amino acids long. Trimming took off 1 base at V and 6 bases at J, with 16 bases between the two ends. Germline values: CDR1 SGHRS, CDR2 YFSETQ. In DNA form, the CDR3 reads TGCGCCAGCAGCTTGCATATTCTTGAGGGTTCTGAAGCTTTCTTT. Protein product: CASSLHILEGSEAFF. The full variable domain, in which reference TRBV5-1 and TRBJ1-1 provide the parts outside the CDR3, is KAGVTQTPRYLIKTRGQQVTLSCSPISGHRSVSWYQQTPGQGLQFLFEYFSETQRNKGNFPGRFSGRQFSNSRSEMNVSTLELGDSALYLCASSLHILEGSEAFFGQGTRLTVV.

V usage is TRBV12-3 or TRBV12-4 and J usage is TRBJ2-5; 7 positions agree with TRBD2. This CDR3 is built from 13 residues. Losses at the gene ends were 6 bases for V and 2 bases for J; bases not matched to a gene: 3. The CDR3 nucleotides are TGTGCCAGCAGACTCGGGGGGCAAGAGACCCAGTACTTC. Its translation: CASRLGGQETQYF.

CDR3 in DNA: TGTGCCAGCAGCTTCTCTAGGGGGCCCCCTTCCCATGAGCAGTTCTTC. It yields the protein CASSFSRGPPSHEQFF. The gene calls are TRBV7-6 and TRBJ2-1, with 7 bases aligning to TRBD1. The CDR3 covers 16 residues. V dropped 3 bases and J dropped 8; count of bases not matched to a gene: 13. Germline V CDR1 and CDR2: SGHVS, FNYEAQ.

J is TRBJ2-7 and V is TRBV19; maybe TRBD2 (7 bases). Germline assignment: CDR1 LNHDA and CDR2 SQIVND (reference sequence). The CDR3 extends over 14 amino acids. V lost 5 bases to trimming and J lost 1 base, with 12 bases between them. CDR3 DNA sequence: TGTGCCAGTAGTGCAGCGGGACAATCCTACGAGCAGTACTTC. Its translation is CASSAAGQSYEQYF.

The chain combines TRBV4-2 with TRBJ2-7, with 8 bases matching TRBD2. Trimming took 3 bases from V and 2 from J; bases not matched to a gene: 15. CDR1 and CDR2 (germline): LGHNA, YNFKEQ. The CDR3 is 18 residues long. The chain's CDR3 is CASSQDISSGSSTYEQYF. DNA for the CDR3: TGTGCCAGCAGCCAGGATATCTCGAGCGGGAGCTCCACCTACGAGCAGTACTTC.

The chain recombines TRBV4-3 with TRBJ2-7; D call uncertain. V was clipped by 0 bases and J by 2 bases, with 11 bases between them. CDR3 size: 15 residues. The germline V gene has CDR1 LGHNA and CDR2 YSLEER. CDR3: CASSQDLPNTYEQYF. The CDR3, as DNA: TGCGCCAGCAGCCAAGATCTCCCTAATACCTACGAGCAGTACTTC.

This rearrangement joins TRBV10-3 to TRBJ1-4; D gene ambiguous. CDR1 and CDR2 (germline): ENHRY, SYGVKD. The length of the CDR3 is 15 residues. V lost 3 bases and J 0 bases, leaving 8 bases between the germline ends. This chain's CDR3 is CAISDAAATNEKLFF. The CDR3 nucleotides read TGTGCCATCAGTGATGCGGCAGCAACTAATGAAAAACTGTTTTTT.

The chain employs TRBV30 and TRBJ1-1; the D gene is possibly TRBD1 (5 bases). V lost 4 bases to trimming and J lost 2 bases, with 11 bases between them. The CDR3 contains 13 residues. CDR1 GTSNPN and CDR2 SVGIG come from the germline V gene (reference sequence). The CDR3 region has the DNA TGTGCCTGGAATAGGCAGGGTAACACTGAAGCTTTCTTT. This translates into CAWNRQGNTEAFF.

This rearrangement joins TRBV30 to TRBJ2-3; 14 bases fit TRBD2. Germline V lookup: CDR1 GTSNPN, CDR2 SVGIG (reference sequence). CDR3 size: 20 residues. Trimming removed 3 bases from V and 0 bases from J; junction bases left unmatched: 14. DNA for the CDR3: TGTGCCTGGAGCCGCTTGGGACTAGCGGGGGACCATTATAGCACAGATACGCAGTATTTT. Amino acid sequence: CAWSRLGLAGDHYSTDTQYF.

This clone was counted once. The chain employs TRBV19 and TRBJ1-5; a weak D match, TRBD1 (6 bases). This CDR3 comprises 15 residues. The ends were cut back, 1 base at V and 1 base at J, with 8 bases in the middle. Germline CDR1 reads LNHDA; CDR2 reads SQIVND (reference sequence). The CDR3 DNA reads TGTGCCAGTAGTATAGCAGGGGAAAGCAATCAGCCCCAGCATTTT. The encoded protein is CASSIAGESNQPQHF.

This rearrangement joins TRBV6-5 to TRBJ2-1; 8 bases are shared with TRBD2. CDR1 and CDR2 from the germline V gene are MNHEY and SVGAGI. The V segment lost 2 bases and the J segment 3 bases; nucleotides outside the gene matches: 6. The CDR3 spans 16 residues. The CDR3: CASSYLPAGDYNEQFF. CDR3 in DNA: TGTGCCAGCAGTTACCTCCCAGCGGGAGACTACAATGAGCAGTTCTTC.